These 16 T cell receptor beta chains originate from one sample sequenced in a study of Ad26.COV2.S vaccination and SARS-CoV-2 variants. TCRdb's table, derived via immunoSEQ multiplex PCR, lists solely in-frame clones and lacks some. The sample yields over 350,000 clones, roughly nine tenths seen once. Regarding treatment: roughly 18 received Ad26.COV2.S at low or high dose, single or two shots; about five received placebo; per-sample allocation not given. Specimen acquisition occurred on day 63 following the initial vaccine or placebo injection. This specimen consisted of peripheral blood, obtained in a trial of Ad26.COV2.S vaccine versus placebo. These receptors all come from a person aged 18-60 years who received the Ad26.COV2.S COVID-19 vaccine or a placebo.

The chain is built from TRBV27 and TRBJ1-1; weak D call: TRBD1 (5 bases). Germline V gene lookup returns CDR1 MNHEY and CDR2 SMNVEV (reference sequence). V dropped 5 bases and J dropped 1 base, with 20 bases sitting between them. The CDR3 consists of 17 residues. CDR3 DNA sequence: TGTGCCAGCAGTCCATACTCCACGACAGAGGAGAACACTGAAGCTTTCTTT. Protein: CASSPYSTTEENTEAFF.

V usage is TRBV19 and J usage is TRBJ2-1; D not resolved. This CDR3 comprises 13 residues. The ends were cut back, 3 bases at V and 4 bases at J, with 7 bases in the middle. Germline V lookup: CDR1 LNHDA, CDR2 SQIVND (reference sequence). For the CDR3, the DNA is TGTGCCAGTAGTATCACAGAGTACAATGAGCAGTTCTTC. Its protein product is CASSITEYNEQFF.

The chain recombines TRBV6-5 with TRBJ2-7; no reliable D call. The CDR3 runs to 14 residues. Germline assignment: CDR1 MNHEY and CDR2 SVGAGI. Trimming removed 6 bases at V and 1 base at J, with 13 bases between. CDR3 coding DNA: TGTGCCAGCAGGGCGGCGTTCCTATCCTACGAGCAGTACTTC. Translated, it gives CASRAAFLSYEQYF.

This sequence joins TRBV10-3 and TRBJ2-2, with a tentative D call TRBD1 (6 bases). V was clipped by 0 bases and J by 7 bases, with 9 bases between them. The CDR3 consists of 14 residues. Germline-derived CDR1 and CDR2 are ENHRY and SYGVKD. The CDR3 coding sequence is TGTGCCATCAGTGAGTCGACACAGGGCGGGGAGCTGTTTTTT. Its translation: CAISESTQGGELFF.

J is TRBJ2-7 and V is TRBV20-1, with a possible D match to TRBD2 (5 bases). This CDR3 is 14 amino acids long. Trimming removed 3 bases at V and 4 bases at J, with 16 bases between. The V gene's germline CDR1 is DFQATT and CDR2 SNEGSKA (reference sequence). The CDR3 loop reads CSASPGPRGYEQYF. For the CDR3, the DNA is TGCAGTGCTAGTCCGGGCCCCCGGGGTTACGAGCAGTACTTC.

V and J are TRBV15 and TRBJ2-3; D is unclear. Germline CDR1 LNHNV, CDR2 YYDKDF (reference sequence). Trimming removed 0 bases at V and 7 bases at J, with 14 bases between. This CDR3 contains 15 residues. The CDR3 protein is CATSRDRFLMHTQYF. The CDR3 region has the DNA TGTGCCACCAGCAGAGATAGGTTCTTGATGCATACGCAGTATTTT.

The rearrangement joins TRBV27 to TRBJ1-2; D gene ambiguous. There are 12 residues in the CDR3. CDR1 MNHEY and CDR2 SMNVEV come from the germline V gene (reference sequence). V lost 0 bases to trimming and J lost 6 bases, with 5 bases between them. The CDR3 here is CASSLSGNGYTF. As DNA, the CDR3 is TGTGCCAGCAGTTTATCTGGGAATGGCTACACCTTC.

The J gene is TRBJ1-6, the V gene TRBV6-5, with D perhaps matching TRBD1 (5 bases). Trimming stripped 8 bases from V and 7 bases from J, with 12 bases between. The germline V gene has CDR1 MNHEY and CDR2 SVGAGI. The CDR3 length is 13 residues. The CDR3 nucleotides are TGTGCCAGCGCGGGGGGTGGGAATTCACCCCTCCACTTT. Its translation: CASAGGGNSPLHF.

This chain uses TRBV12-5 with TRBJ1-1; a possible D gene is TRBD1 (5 bases). V lost 6 bases to trimming and J lost 4 bases, with 15 bases between them. Germline CDR1 reads LGHNT; CDR2 reads FRNRAP. The CDR3 is 14 residues long. The CDR3 DNA is TGTGCTAGTGGCCCGGCCAGGGTGGGCACTGAAGCTTTCTTT. As protein: CASGPARVGTEAFF.

V and J are TRBV4-1 and TRBJ1-3, with TRBD1 as a possible D gene (5 bases). CDR3 length equals 14 residues. The germline V gene has CDR1 MGHRA and CDR2 YSYEKL. Trimming left V 4 bases short and J 1 base short, with 8 bases between. The CDR3 sequence: CASSPEGSGNTIYF. CDR3 DNA sequence: TGCGCCAGCAGCCCTGAGGGGTCTGGAAACACCATATATTTT.

The rearrangement links TRBV6-5 to TRBJ1-1, with a tentative D call TRBD1 (5 bases). Germline V gene sequence: CDR1 MNHEY, CDR2 SVGAGI. The CDR3 length is 15 residues. Deletions cut 7 bases from V and 0 bases from J, with 15 bases between. The CDR3 loop reads CASTAGRTLNTEAFF. The CDR3 DNA follows: TGTGCCAGCACCGCGGGACGGACATTGAACACTGAAGCTTTCTTT.

V usage is TRBV7-9 and J usage is TRBJ2-1; tentative D call: TRBD2 (6 bases). The V and J ends lost 7 bases and 3 bases respectively, with 13 bases between them. The CDR3 has 14 amino acids. The germline CDR1 and CDR2 sequences are SEHNR and FQNEAQ (reference sequence). DNA for the CDR3: TGTGCCAGCACTCGATCGGGAGTCTACAATGAGCAGTTCTTC. Translated, it gives CASTRSGVYNEQFF.

J is TRBJ1-6 and V is TRBV7-2; D ambiguous. Germline V CDR1 and CDR2: SGHTA, FQGNSA. Between the trimmed V and J ends, which lost 2 bases and 3 bases, there was a span of 8 bases. The CDR3 has 15 residues. In DNA, the CDR3 is TGTGCCAGCAGCTTACCCGATTACTATAATTCACCCCTCCACTTT. This gives the protein CASSLPDYYNSPLHF.

In this sample, this clone turned up once. This chain uses TRBV21-1 with TRBJ2-1; no check of the table's D call, TRBD1, against the DNA was made. TRBV21-1 is a documented pseudogene. This CDR3 is 13 amino acids long. The CDR3 spells CASSFRQGHEQFF. In DNA form, the CDR3 reads TGTGCCAGCAGCTTTCGACAGGGCCATGAGCAGTTCTTC.

This rearrangement joins TRBV18 to TRBJ2-5; TRBD2 matches at 9 bases. The CDR3 loop spans 15 amino acids. Per germline, CDR1 KGHSH and CDR2 LQKENI. Trimming at V came to 3 bases and at J to 0 bases, leaving 2 bases not matched to a gene. The CDR3 DNA reads as TGTGCCAGCTCACCGGGACTAGCAAACCAAGAGACCCAGTACTTC. It encodes CASSPGLANQETQYF.

This chain links TRBV4-3 with TRBJ2-3, with D possibly called TRBD1 or TRBD2 (5 bases each). Germline values: CDR1 LGHNA, CDR2 YSLEER. The CDR3 loop spans 15 amino acids. V was trimmed by 2 bases and J by 2 bases, leaving 11 bases between them. CDR3 protein: CASSQWDRLTDTQYF. The CDR3 nucleotides are TGCGCCAGCAGCCAATGGGACCGACTCACAGATACGCAGTATTTT.